This entry features one T cell receptor beta chain sequence. Its antigen is unidentified. Germline values: CDR1 DFQATT, CDR2 SNEGSKA (reference sequence). The CDR3 consists of 11 residues. The culture ran for around nine days before CD4+ T cells were isolated. Two-dose vaccination with either BNT162b2 or mRNA-1273 was given to the participants. Half-medium exchanges with IL-2 medium took place on days 3 and 7. Profiling relied on immunoSEQ multiplex PCR, and the TCRdb table lists in-frame clones only, not all of them. The sample lists some 60,000 clones; about four fifths were seen once. This specimen comes from a study of vaccination effects on CD4 cells after COVID-19. In the study overall: The post-vaccine samples were taken, at the median, 72 days after the second dose. Culturing of a few million PBMC per well took place with around 9.6 IU/ml IL-2 and 9.5 to 10 ug/ml peptides.

The clonotype originates from a human donor who received a COVID-19 vaccine. This material consisted of CD4+ T cells from PBMCs cultured without peptide, taken after COVID-19 vaccination. The chain recombines TRBV20-1 with TRBJ1-2; 7 nucleotides agree with TRBD1. The CDR3 nucleotides are TGCAGAAGTGCGACAGGGCAAGGCTACACCTTC. This translates into CRSATGQGYTF.